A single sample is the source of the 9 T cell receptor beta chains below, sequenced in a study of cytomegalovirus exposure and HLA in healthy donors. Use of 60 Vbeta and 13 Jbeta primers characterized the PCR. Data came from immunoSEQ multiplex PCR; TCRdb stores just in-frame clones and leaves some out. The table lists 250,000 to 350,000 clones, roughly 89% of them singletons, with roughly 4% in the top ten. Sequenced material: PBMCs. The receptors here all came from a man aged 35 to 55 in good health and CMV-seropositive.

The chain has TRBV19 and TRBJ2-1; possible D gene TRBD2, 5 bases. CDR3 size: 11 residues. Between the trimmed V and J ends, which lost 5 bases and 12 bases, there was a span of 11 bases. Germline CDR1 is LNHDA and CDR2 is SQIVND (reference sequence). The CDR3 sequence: CASSEGVGQFF. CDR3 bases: TGTGCCAGTAGTGAGGGAGTAGGGCAGTTCTTC.

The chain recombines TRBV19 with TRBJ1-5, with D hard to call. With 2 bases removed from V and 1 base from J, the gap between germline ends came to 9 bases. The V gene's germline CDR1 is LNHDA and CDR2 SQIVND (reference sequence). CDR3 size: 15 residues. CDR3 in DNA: TGTGCCAGTAGTATAAGCCACTCAAGCAATCAGCCCCAGCATTTT. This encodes CASSISHSSNQPQHF.

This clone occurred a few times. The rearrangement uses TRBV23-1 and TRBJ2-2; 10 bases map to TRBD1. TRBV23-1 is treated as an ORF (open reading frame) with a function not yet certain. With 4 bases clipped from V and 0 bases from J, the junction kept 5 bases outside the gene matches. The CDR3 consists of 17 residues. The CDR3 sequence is CASSPTGTGANTGELFF. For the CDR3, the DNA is TGCGCCAGCAGTCCAACCGGGACAGGGGCGAACACCGGGGAGCTGTTTTTT.

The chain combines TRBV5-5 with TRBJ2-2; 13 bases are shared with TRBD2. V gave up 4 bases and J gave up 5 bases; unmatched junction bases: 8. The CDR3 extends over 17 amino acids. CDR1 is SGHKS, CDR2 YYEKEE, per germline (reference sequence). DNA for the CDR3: TGTGCCAGCAGCACCTGGACTAGCGGGAGTGGTACCGGGGAGCTGTTTTTT. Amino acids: CASSTWTSGSGTGELFF.

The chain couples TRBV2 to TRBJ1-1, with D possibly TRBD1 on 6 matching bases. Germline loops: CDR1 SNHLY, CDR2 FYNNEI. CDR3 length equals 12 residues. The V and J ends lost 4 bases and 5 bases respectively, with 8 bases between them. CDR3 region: CASSVDRTEAFF. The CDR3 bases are TGTGCCAGCAGTGTGGACAGAACTGAAGCTTTCTTT.

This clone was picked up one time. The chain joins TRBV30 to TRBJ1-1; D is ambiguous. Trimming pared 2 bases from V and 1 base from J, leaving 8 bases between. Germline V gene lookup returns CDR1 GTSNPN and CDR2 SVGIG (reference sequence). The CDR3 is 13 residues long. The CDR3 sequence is CAWSPGRNTEAFF. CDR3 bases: TGTGCCTGGAGTCCGGGGAGGAACACTGAAGCTTTCTTT.

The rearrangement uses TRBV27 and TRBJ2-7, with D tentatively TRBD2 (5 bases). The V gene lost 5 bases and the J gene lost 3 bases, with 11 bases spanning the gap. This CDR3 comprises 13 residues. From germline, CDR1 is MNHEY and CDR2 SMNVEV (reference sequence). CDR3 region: CASSEDLNYEQYF. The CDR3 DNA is TGTGCCAGCAGTGAGGACTTAAACTACGAGCAGTACTTC.

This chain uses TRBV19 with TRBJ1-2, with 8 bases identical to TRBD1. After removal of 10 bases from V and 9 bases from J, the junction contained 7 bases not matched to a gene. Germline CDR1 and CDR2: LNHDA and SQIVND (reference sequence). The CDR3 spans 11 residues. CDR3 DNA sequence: TGTGCCACCGGACAGGGTACGAGCTACACCTTC. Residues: CATGQGTSYTF.

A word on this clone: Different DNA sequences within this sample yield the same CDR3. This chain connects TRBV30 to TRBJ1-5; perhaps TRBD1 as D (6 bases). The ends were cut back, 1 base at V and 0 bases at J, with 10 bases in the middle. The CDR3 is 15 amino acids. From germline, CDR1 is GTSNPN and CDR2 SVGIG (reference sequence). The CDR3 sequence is CAWSETGYSNQPQHF. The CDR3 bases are TGTGCCTGGAGTGAGACAGGTTATAGCAATCAGCCCCAGCATTTT. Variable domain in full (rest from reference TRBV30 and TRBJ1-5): SQTIHQWPATLVQPVGSPLSLECTVEGTSNPNLYWYRQAAGRGLQLLFYSVGIGQISSEVPQNLSASRPQDRQFILSSKKLLLSDSGFYLCAWSETGYSNQPQHFGDGTRLSIL.